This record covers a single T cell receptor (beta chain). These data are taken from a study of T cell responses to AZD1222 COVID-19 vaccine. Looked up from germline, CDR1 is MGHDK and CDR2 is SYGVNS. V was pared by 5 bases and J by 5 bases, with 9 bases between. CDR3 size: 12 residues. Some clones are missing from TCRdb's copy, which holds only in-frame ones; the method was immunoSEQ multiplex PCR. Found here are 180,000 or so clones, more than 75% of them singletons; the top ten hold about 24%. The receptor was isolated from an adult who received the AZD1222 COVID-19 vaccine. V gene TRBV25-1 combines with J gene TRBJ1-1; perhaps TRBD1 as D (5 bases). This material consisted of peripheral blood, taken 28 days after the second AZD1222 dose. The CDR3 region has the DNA TGTGCCAGCAGTAGCAGGGATACTGAAGCTTTCTTT. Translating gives CASSSRDTEAFF.